This TCR beta chain was retrieved from a study of regulatory T cells in long-lasting Graves disease. Investigators prepared the TCR beta libraries by applying iRepertoire HTBI primers and Arm-PCR of CDR3 regions. TCRdb analysed the multiplex PCR reads with MiXCR anew, one entry per CDR3 protein. The sample comprises just over 600,000 distinct CDR3 sequences, 15% to 20% of which are singletons, and under 20% rests with the top ten. Indicated time point: newly diagnosed GD, antithyroid drugs for less than 3 months. PBMC RNA was the source of the TCR library. This CDR3 region has 14 residues. V lost 0 bases to trimming and J lost 7 bases; unmatched junction nucleotides: 0. The germline gives CDR1 MDHEN, CDR2 SYDVKM. These same data were also listed under a study on T cells in Graves' hyperthyroidism and ophthalmopathy. Turning to that study: A first-round RT-PCR of the TCR CDR3 used the HTBI primer set.

The chain has TRBV28 and TRBJ1-5, with TRBD1 identical over 10 bases. The clonotype was recovered from a woman between 25 and 40 years old with Graves disease. The starting material was peripheral blood mononuclear cells (PBMCs), obtained at new diagnosis, from a patient treated with antithyroid drugs. CDR3 nucleotide sequence: TGTGCCAGCAGTTTATGGGACAGGGGGCAGCCCCAGCATTTT. Protein sequence: CASSLWDRGQPQHF.